The 19 T cell receptor beta chains below all came from one sample that was sequenced in a study of T cells after posttransplantation cyclophosphamide. Sequencing used immunoSEQ multiplex PCR; TCRdb keeps in-frame clones, though not all of them. This sample has 25,000 to 35,000 clones, with around 90% found just once. The specimen sequenced was PBMCs. The receptors shown here come from a woman between 35 and 50 years old with a blood cancer, CMV-positive, and with a related stem cell donor.

This CDR3 is CSVAPQGYEQYF. The CDR3 coding sequence is TGCAGCGTTGCGCCTCAGGGGTACGAGCAGTACTTC. The chain is built from TRBV29-1 and TRBJ2-7; D might be TRBD1 (6 bases). The ends were cut back, 4 bases at V and 4 bases at J, with 11 bases in the middle. The CDR3 is 12 residues long. Germline-derived CDR1 and CDR2 are SQVTM and ANQGSEA.

The V call is TRBV7-9, the J call TRBJ2-3; unclear D gene. The germline CDR1 and CDR2 sequences are SEHNR and FQNEAQ (reference sequence). V lost 3 bases to trimming and J lost 4 bases, with 8 bases between them. There are 13 residues in the CDR3. The CDR3 is CASSFGISDTQYF. The CDR3 bases are TGTGCCAGCAGCTTTGGCATATCAGATACGCAGTATTTT.

The chain uses TRBV21-1 and TRBJ2-5; TRBD1 is taken as the D call from the table, unchecked against the DNA. TRBV21-1 is given as a pseudogene. The CDR3 contains 16 residues. CDR3: CASSVRDRGVIETQYF. For the CDR3, the DNA is TGTGCCAGCAGCGTCCGGGACAGGGGTGTTATTGAGACCCAGTACTTC.

This clone came up once. The genes are TRBV4-1 and TRBJ1-6; D remains unclear. Trimming shortened V by 8 bases and J by 8 bases, and 19 bases separated the two germline ends. Germline V CDR1 and CDR2: MGHRA, YSYEKL. The CDR3 sequence is 15 residues long. CDR3 nucleotides: TGCGCCAGCTTCCCGGTACTCAAAAAAGATTCACCCCTCCACTTT. Its translation is CASFPVLKKDSPLHF.

The V and J genes are TRBV4-1 and TRBJ2-1; D possibly corresponds to TRBD2 (6 bases). The germline CDR1 and CDR2 sequences are MGHRA and YSYEKL. V dropped 0 bases and J dropped 2 bases, with 11 bases sitting between them. The CDR3 totals 16 residues. The CDR3 nucleotides are TGCGCCAGCAGCCAAGACGAGCGGGCGGCCTACAATGAGCAGTTCTTC. This sequence encodes CASSQDERAAYNEQFF.

The chain is built from TRBV5-1 and TRBJ2-1; 8 bases are a match to TRBD1. This CDR3 region has 14 residues. V dropped 2 bases and J dropped 6; count of bases not matched to a gene: 4. Germline V lookup: CDR1 SGHRS, CDR2 YFSETQ. DNA of the CDR3: TGCGCCAGCAGCTTCCTACAGGGGGGCAATGAGCAGTTCTTC. Its protein product is CASSFLQGGNEQFF.

This chain joins TRBV29-1 and TRBJ2-2; possibly TRBD2 for D (6 bases). There are 15 residues in the CDR3. Trimming removed 2 bases from V and 0 bases from J, with 10 bases in between. Germline V CDR1 and CDR2: SQVTM, ANQGSEA. Here the CDR3 reads CSVELLATNTGELFF. Here the CDR3 DNA reads TGCAGCGTTGAATTACTAGCTACGAACACCGGGGAGCTGTTTTTT.

This chain links TRBV28 with TRBJ2-3; TRBD1 matches at 7 bases. The CDR3 contains 13 residues. Trimming removed 10 bases from V and 1 base from J; junction bases left unmatched: 5. Germline-derived CDR1 and CDR2 are MDHEN and SYDVKM. The CDR3 region is CATVTGGTDTQYF. Written as DNA, the CDR3 is TGTGCCACCGTTACAGGGGGCACAGATACGCAGTATTTT.

The V and J genes are TRBV2 and TRBJ2-1, with D perhaps matching TRBD1 (5 bases). This CDR3 is 13 amino acids long. V was clipped by 1 base and J by 7 bases, with 8 bases between them. From germline, CDR1 is SNHLY and CDR2 FYNNEI. Written as DNA, the CDR3 is TGTGCCAGCAGTGAAGGCAGGGAAAATGAGCAGTTCTTC. This translates into CASSEGRENEQFF.

The chain combines TRBV4-2 with TRBJ2-3, with D tentatively TRBD2 (6 bases). The CDR3 length is 13 residues. Germline V lookup: CDR1 LGHNA, CDR2 YNFKEQ. Trimming shortened V by 3 bases and J by 8 bases, and 12 bases separated the two germline ends. CDR3 sequence: CASSHGGVGTQYF. CDR3 DNA: TGTGCCAGCAGCCACGGAGGGGTGGGTACGCAGTATTTT.

The rearrangement joins TRBV6-6 to TRBJ2-7, with 14 bases fitting TRBD2. The CDR3 is 16 amino acids. The V segment lost 5 bases and the J segment 3 bases; nucleotides outside the gene matches: 6. Germline-derived CDR1 and CDR2 are MNHNY and SVGAGI (reference sequence). The DNA of the CDR3 is TGTGCCAGCAGTCAAATCGGGACTAGCGGGGGCTACGAGCAGTACTTC. It codes for CASSQIGTSGGYEQYF.

The chain uses TRBV19 and TRBJ1-4; possible D gene TRBD1, 6 bases. CDR3 length equals 17 residues. V dropped 6 bases and J dropped 0 bases, with 17 bases sitting between them. Germline V gives CDR1 LNHDA, CDR2 SQIVND (reference sequence). DNA for the CDR3: TGTGCCAGTAGATCCTTTCGGGACACTTCAACTAATGAAAAACTGTTTTTT. It codes for CASRSFRDTSTNEKLFF.

The chain uses TRBV5-1 and TRBJ1-6, with 10 bases fitting TRBD1. Germline CDR1 is SGHRS and CDR2 is YFSETQ. The CDR3 length is 13 residues. V lost 3 bases, J lost 12 bases, and 3 bases stayed unmatched. The CDR3 region has the DNA TGCGCCAGCAGCTCCCGGGACAGGGGACCCCTCCACTTT. Amino acid sequence: CASSSRDRGPLHF.

The table lists this clone with a count of one. Other DNA sequences of this sample code for an identical CDR3. The CDR3 DNA reads TGTGCCAGCAGTTTAAGGGCAGGGGGCGGTTCTAACTATGGCTACACCTTC. Translated, it gives CASSLRAGGGSNYGYTF. The chain links TRBV27 to TRBJ1-2; 8 positions match TRBD1. The germline CDR1 and CDR2 sequences are MNHEY and SMNVEV (reference sequence). J was trimmed by 0 bases and V by 2 bases; bases with no gene match: 8. The CDR3 runs to 17 residues.

The rearrangement links TRBV7-3 to TRBJ1-1; possible D gene TRBD1, 5 bases. The CDR3 runs 13 residues. Trimming shortened V by 6 bases and J by 5 bases, and 13 bases separated the two germline ends. Germline V lookup: CDR1 SGHTA, CDR2 FQGTGA. CDR3 region: CASSRRRGTEAFF. The DNA of the CDR3 is TGTGCCAGCAGTCGCAGGAGGGGTACTGAAGCTTTCTTT.

The chain is built from TRBV4-3 and TRBJ1-6; a possible D gene is TRBD1 (6 bases). CDR1 is LGHNA and CDR2 is YSLEER in the germline V gene. The germline V and J ends were trimmed by 0 bases and 7 bases, with 13 bases remaining between them. The CDR3 extends over 16 amino acids. The CDR3 protein is CASSQDPTGENSPLHF. CDR3 nucleotide sequence: TGCGCCAGCAGCCAAGATCCGACAGGTGAAAATTCACCCCTCCACTTT.

V and J are TRBV15 and TRBJ1-3; 7 bases agree with TRBD1. V lost 5 bases, J lost 2 bases, and 6 bases stayed unmatched. The germline V gene encodes CDR1 LNHNV and CDR2 YYDKDF (reference sequence). This CDR3 has 15 amino acids. CDR3 residues: CATSARQGTGNTIYF. The CDR3 nucleotides read TGTGCCACCAGCGCGCGACAGGGAACTGGAAACACCATATATTTT.

This rearrangement joins TRBV5-6 to TRBJ2-7, with 9 nucleotides matching TRBD1. J gave up 6 bases and V 4 bases, and 14 bases lay outside the gene matches. Germline CDR1 reads SGHDT; CDR2 reads YYEEEE. CDR3 length: 16 amino acids. CDR3 nucleotides: TGTGCCAGCAGCCCTATTATCGGGACAGGGAGGGGCGAGCAGTACTTC. It is translated as CASSPIIGTGRGEQYF. Full variable domain (rest looked up from reference TRBV5-6 and TRBJ2-7): DAGVTQSPTHLIKTRGQQVTLRCSPKSGHDTVSWYQQALGQGPQFIFQYYEEEERQRGNFPDRFSGHQFPNYSSELNVNALLLGDSALYLCASSPIIGTGRGEQYFGPGTRLTVT.

The chain uses TRBV29-1 and TRBJ2-7, with 7 bases identical to TRBD1. The germline V gene has CDR1 SQVTM and CDR2 ANQGSEA. The CDR3 consists of 13 residues. V was pared by 5 bases and J by 0 bases, with 4 bases of the junction left unmatched. CDR3 in amino acids: CSVSQGRSYEQYF. For the CDR3, the DNA is TGCAGCGTTTCACAGGGGCGCTCCTACGAGCAGTACTTC.